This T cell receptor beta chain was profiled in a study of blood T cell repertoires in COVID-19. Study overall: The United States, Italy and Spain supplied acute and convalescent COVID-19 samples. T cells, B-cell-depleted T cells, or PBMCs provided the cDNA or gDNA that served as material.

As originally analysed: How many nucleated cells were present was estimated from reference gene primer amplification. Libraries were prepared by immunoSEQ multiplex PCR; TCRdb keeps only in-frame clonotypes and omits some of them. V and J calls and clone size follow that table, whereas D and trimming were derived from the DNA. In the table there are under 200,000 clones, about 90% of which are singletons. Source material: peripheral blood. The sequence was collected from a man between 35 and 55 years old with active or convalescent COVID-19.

CDR3 loop: CASSLVASAGESYEQYF. CDR3 coding DNA: TGTGCCAGCAGCTTAGTCGCCTCCGCAGGGGAATCCTACGAGCAGTACTTC. The chain combines TRBV11-2 with TRBJ2-5; perhaps TRBD1 as D (6 bases). The better agreement between TRBJ2-7 and the DNA end casts doubt on the J call. The CDR3 contains 17 residues. The germline gives CDR1 SGHAT, CDR2 FQNNGV.